A single T cell receptor beta chain is shown here with its context. This record belongs to a study of blood T cell repertoires in COVID-19. Study-level information: Spain, Italy and the United States supplied samples that represented acute and convalescent COVID-19.

Study processing details: Amplifying reference gene primers gave estimates of nucleated cell counts. The data were produced by immunoSEQ multiplex PCR, yet TCRdb's version contains in-frame clones alone and is incomplete. The DNA gave D and trimming, while V, J and clone size come from that table. This table has fewer than 200,000 clones, over 75% appearing once. Sequencing was carried out using peripheral blood. The source is a woman in her 70s with acute or convalescent COVID-19.

CDR3 protein: CASSSRKETDTQYF. The CDR3 DNA follows: TGTGCCAGCAGCTCCCGGAAGGAGACAGATACGCAGTATTTT. The chain uses TRBV7-2 and TRBJ2-3; D unresolved. From germline, CDR1 is SGHTA and CDR2 FQGNSA. The CDR3 covers 14 residues. Trimming removed 4 bases from V and 3 bases from J, with 11 bases in between.